This TCR beta chain was captured by sequencing in a study of T-cell reconstitution after alpha-beta-depleted transplantation in children. General observations from the study: Among T cells one year after transplant, newly produced cells accounted for most counts and diversity. Expanded graft clones numbering several hundred reportedly gave rise to alpha-beta T cells about two months after transplant. Several patients had high TCRbeta diversity at day 60; it came from surviving recipient T cells and thymic progenitors.

This clonotype was detected many times. The antigen is undetermined. The library targeted TCRbeta and was prepared with unique molecular identifiers. TCRdb independently ran MiXCR on the PCR reads; one entry per CDR3 protein. Of over 150,000 distinct CDR3 sequences in the sample, approximately 6.9% are singletons; the top ten hold less than 7%. The CDR3 contains 14 residues. Losses at the gene ends were 3 bases for V and 2 bases for J; bases not matched to a gene: 4. The rearrangement uses TRBV12-3 or TRBV12-4 and TRBJ2-7, with TRBD2 identical over 7 bases. This sequence originates from a boy aged 2-9 years with acute lymphoblastic leukemia, due to receive a stem cell transplant. The sequences come from PBMCs, collected before TCRalphabeta/CD19-depleted stem cell transplant. CDR3 in amino acids: CASSFRAGPYEQYF. The CDR3 DNA follows: TGTGCCAGCAGTTTCAGAGCGGGGCCCTACGAGCAGTACTTC.